This TCR beta chain was sequenced for a study of T-cell reconstitution after alpha-beta-depleted transplantation in children. This clonotype was seen ten or more times. Construction of the TCRbeta library involved unique molecular identifiers. TCRdb used MiXCR to reprocess the PCR reads, holding one entry per CDR3 protein. Of around 87,000 distinct CDR3 sequences listed, roughly 7.7% are singletons. Germline loops: CDR1 SEHNR, CDR2 FQNEAQ (reference sequence). V was shortened by 2 bases and J by 5 bases, with 12 bases between the two germline ends. This CDR3 contains 14 residues. The sample consisted of PBMCs from the stem cell graft donor, taken from the stem cell graft. The chain uses TRBV7-9 and TRBJ1-1; D is undetermined. This TCR derives from a human donor who donated a stem cell graft to a child with congenital amegakaryocytic thrombocytopenia. CDR3 sequence: CASSLWGSETEAFF. For the CDR3, the DNA is TGTGCCAGCAGCTTATGGGGTTCAGAGACTGAAGCTTTCTTT.